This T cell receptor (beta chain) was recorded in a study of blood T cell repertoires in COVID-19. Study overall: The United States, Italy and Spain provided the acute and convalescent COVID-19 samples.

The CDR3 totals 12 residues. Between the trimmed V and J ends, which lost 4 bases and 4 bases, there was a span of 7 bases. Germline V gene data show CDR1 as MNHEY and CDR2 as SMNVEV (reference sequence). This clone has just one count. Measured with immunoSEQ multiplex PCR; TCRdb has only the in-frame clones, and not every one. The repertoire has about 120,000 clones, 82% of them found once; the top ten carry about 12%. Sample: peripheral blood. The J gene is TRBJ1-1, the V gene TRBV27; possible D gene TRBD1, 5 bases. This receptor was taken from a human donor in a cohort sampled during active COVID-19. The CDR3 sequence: CASSYGGTEAFF. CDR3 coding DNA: TGTGCCAGCAGTTACGGGGGCACTGAAGCTTTCTTT.